What follows are 31 T cell receptor beta chains derived from one specimen sequenced in a study of shared clonotypes between healthy human individuals. The data were produced by immunoSEQ multiplex PCR, yet TCRdb's version contains in-frame clones alone and is incomplete. The data show about 1.1 million clones, around 78% seen once. Sequencing was performed on memory CD4+ T cells from PBMCs. Subset given: CD45RA-negative fraction. These receptors came from a young man in good health. Some clones in this sample may be carry-over from other donors' samples.

A remark on this clone: One end of the junction varies from germline; a read error may be responsible. The same CDR3 arises from other DNA sequences in this sample as well. The chain uses TRBV11-2 and TRBJ2-7; no clear D. The CDR3 is 16 amino acids. Per germline, CDR1 SGHAT and CDR2 FQNNGV. CDR3 DNA: TGTGCTAGCAGCCCGATACAAAGGGTCGGCCACTACGAGCAGTACTTC. Its protein is CASSPIQRVGHYEQYF. The entire variable domain, with the rest obtained from reference TRBV11-2 and TRBJ2-7, is as follows: EAGVAQSPRYKIIEKRQSVAFWCNPISGHATLYWYQQILGQGPKLLIQFQNNGVVDDSQLPKDRFSAERLKGVDSTLKIQPAKLEDSAVYLCASSPIQRVGHYEQYFGPGTRLTVT.

The rearrangement joins TRBV7-9 to TRBJ1-4; maybe TRBD1 (6 bases). Trimming removed 6 bases at V and 3 bases at J, with 26 bases between. The CDR3 extends over 19 amino acids. The germline V gene encodes CDR1 SEHNR and CDR2 FQNEAQ (reference sequence). The CDR3 protein is CASSETYGGAVVPNEKLFF. DNA of the CDR3: TGTGCCAGCAGTGAAACTTATGGGGGCGCGGTGGTGCCTAATGAAAAACTGTTTTTT.

This sequence joins TRBV10-2 and TRBJ2-1; TRBD1 is a possible D gene (5 bases). Trimming removed 5 bases from V and 3 bases from J, with 26 bases in between. CDR3 length: 19 amino acids. Germline values: CDR1 WSHSY, CDR2 SAAADI. The CDR3 DNA is TGCGCCAGCAGTAACAACCCGACAGTTGTTGGTATAGACTACAATGAGCAGTTCTTC. This gives the protein CASSNNPTVVGIDYNEQFF.

This chain connects TRBV28 to TRBJ1-2; D ambiguous. The CDR3 is made up of 13 amino acids. Per the germline V gene, CDR1 is MDHEN and CDR2 is SYDVKM. Trimming took off 8 bases at V and 4 bases at J, with 14 bases between the two ends. The CDR3 here is CASGAGRIYGYTF. The CDR3 DNA is TGTGCCAGCGGAGCAGGACGAATCTATGGCTACACCTTC.

The rearrangement joins TRBV7-2 to TRBJ2-3; D may correspond to TRBD1 or TRBD2 (5 bases each). CDR1 and CDR2 (germline): SGHTA, FQGNSA. This CDR3 contains 16 residues. With 5 bases removed from V and 0 bases from J, the gap between germline ends came to 15 bases. CDR3 DNA sequence: TGTGCCAGCAGCCGTTCGGGACCATCTAGCACAGATACGCAGTATTTT. Translated: CASSRSGPSSTDTQYF.

The chain joins TRBV19 to TRBJ1-2; 7 bases line up with TRBD1. CDR1 and CDR2 from the germline V gene are LNHDA and SQIVND (reference sequence). This CDR3 has 17 residues. The trim removed 2 bases at V and 4 bases at J, leaving 13 bases unmatched. The CDR3 DNA reads as TGTGCCAGTAGTATAAGGGACAGAGCGCCAGAGGGCTATGGCTACACCTTC. This sequence encodes CASSIRDRAPEGYGYTF.

The V gene is TRBV7-3, the J gene TRBJ2-1; 12 nucleotides line up with TRBD2. The CDR3 spans 14 residues. CDR1 is SGHTA, CDR2 FQGTGA, per germline. V was pared by 10 bases and J by 5 bases, with 6 bases of the junction left unmatched. The CDR3, as DNA: TGTGCCACCTCTAGGACTAGCGGGAACAATGAGCAGTTCTTC. Its translation is CATSRTSGNNEQFF.

The genes are TRBV28 and TRBJ2-7; the D gene is possibly TRBD2 (5 bases). Germline V CDR1 and CDR2: MDHEN, SYDVKM. The CDR3 loop spans 13 amino acids. Deletions cut 7 bases from V and 2 bases from J, with 12 bases between. The CDR3 protein is CASTREWAYEQYF. The CDR3 DNA reads TGTGCCAGCACTAGGGAGTGGGCCTACGAGCAGTACTTC. Complete variable domain (other parts from reference TRBV28 and TRBJ2-7): DVKVTQSSRYLVKRTGEKVFLECVQDMDHENMFWYRQDPGLGLRLIYFSYDVKMKEKGDIPEGYSVSREKKERFSLILESASTNQTSMYLCASTREWAYEQYFGPGTRLTVT.

V gene TRBV11-3 combines with J gene TRBJ2-7, with D tentatively TRBD2 (5 bases). Germline CDR1 reads SGHNT; CDR2 reads YENEEA. The CDR3 has 13 residues. Trimming shortened V by 0 bases and J by 6 bases, and 9 bases separated the two germline ends. CDR3 protein: CASSLDGGPEQYF. Written as DNA, the CDR3 is TGTGCCAGCAGCTTAGATGGCGGGCCCGAGCAGTACTTC.

Worth noting for this clone: The sample has other DNA sequences that encode this CDR3 too. The chain couples TRBV7-2 to TRBJ1-5; D gene ambiguous. There are 14 residues in the CDR3. The V gene's germline CDR1 is SGHTA and CDR2 FQGNSA. V shed 1 base and J shed 2 bases, with 6 bases lying between them. DNA for the CDR3: TGTGCCAGCAGCTTAGTAGGAGGCAATCAGCCCCAGCATTTT. It is translated as CASSLVGGNQPQHF.

This clone was seen just once. The V call is TRBV28, the J call TRBJ2-7; D tentatively fits TRBD1 or TRBD2 (5 bases each). From germline, CDR1 is MDHEN and CDR2 SYDVKM. The CDR3 contains 14 residues. Trimming removed 6 bases at V and 0 bases at J, with 12 bases between. CDR3: CASRSGPSSYEQYF. The CDR3 nucleotides read TGTGCCAGCAGGTCGGGACCGAGCTCCTACGAGCAGTACTTC.

V usage is TRBV5-6 and J usage is TRBJ1-1; no firm D call. Between the trimmed V and J ends, which lost 0 bases and 3 bases, there was a span of 15 bases. Germline CDR1 is SGHDT and CDR2 is YYEEEE. There are 16 residues in the CDR3. CDR3 loop: CASSLATVEPYTEAFF. The CDR3 DNA sequence: TGTGCCAGCAGCTTGGCCACCGTGGAGCCTTACACTGAAGCTTTCTTT.

The chain carries TRBV10-3 and TRBJ1-2; TRBD1 matches 10 bases. This CDR3 comprises 13 residues. The ends lost 7 bases at V and 8 bases at J; junction bases unmatched: 7. Germline V gene lookup returns CDR1 ENHRY and CDR2 SYGVKD. The DNA of the CDR3 is TGTGCCATCACTCCCGACAGGGGGCAAGGCTACACCTTC. Its translation: CAITPDRGQGYTF.

Points on this clone: Germline is not matched at one junction end, which may reflect a read error. This rearrangement joins TRBV30 to TRBJ1-2, with 8 bases identical to TRBD1. This CDR3 has 13 residues. Germline values: CDR1 GTSNPN, CDR2 SVGIG (reference sequence). The chain's CDR3 is CAWQGALNYDYTF. In DNA form, the CDR3 reads TGTGCCTGGCAGGGGGCACTTAACTATGACTACACCTTC.

The chain carries TRBV2 and TRBJ1-5; TRBD1 is a possible D gene (6 bases). CDR3 length: 16 amino acids. Germline CDR1 reads SNHLY; CDR2 reads FYNNEI. The V end lost 7 bases, the J end lost 6 bases, and 22 bases lay between the germline ends. CDR3 sequence (DNA): TGTGCCAGCAAGAGGGGGATCCGAGAGCGAGCTCAGCCCCAGCATTTT. It translates to CASKRGIRERAQPQHF.

The CDR3 DNA reads as TGTGCCAGCAGTGGGGGGACAGGGAGGTTCGAAAAACTGTTTTTT. Its protein is CASSGGTGRFEKLFF. The chain uses TRBV28 and TRBJ1-4, with 9 bases lining up with TRBD1. The germline V gene encodes CDR1 MDHEN and CDR2 SYDVKM. The CDR3 runs 15 residues. The J segment lost 8 bases and the V segment lost 5 bases, leaving 9 bases of the junction unmatched. Based on the CDR3 plus reference TRBV28 and TRBJ1-4, the full variable domain is DVKVTQSSRYLVKRTGEKVFLECVQDMDHENMFWYRQDPGLGLRLIYFSYDVKMKEKGDIPEGYSVSREKKERFSLILESASTNQTSMYLCASSGGTGRFEKLFFGSGTQLSVL.

The chain carries TRBV6-5 and TRBJ1-5, with D uncertain. This CDR3 has 15 amino acids. Germline CDR1 and CDR2: MNHEY and SVGAGI. Trimming took 0 bases from V and 2 from J, leaving 8 bases between them. The CDR3 bases are TGTGCCAGCAGTTACTCGCTAAATGGCAATCAGCCCCAGCATTTT. This translates into CASSYSLNGNQPQHF.

The rearrangement uses TRBV4-1 and TRBJ2-1; 8 nucleotides match TRBD2. CDR3 size: 19 residues. With 0 bases clipped from V and 2 bases from J, the junction kept 12 bases outside the gene matches. Germline CDR1 MGHRA, CDR2 YSYEKL. CDR3 DNA: TGCGCCAGCAGCCAAGAATCGGGACGGGACGGGAGGGCCTACAATGAGCAGTTCTTC. It translates to CASSQESGRDGRAYNEQFF.

The J gene is TRBJ2-7, the V gene TRBV7-9; D not certain. Per germline, CDR1 SEHNR and CDR2 FQNEAQ (reference sequence). With 2 bases removed from V and 2 bases from J, the gap between germline ends came to 10 bases. This CDR3 comprises 14 residues. The CDR3 sequence is CASSLNPAAYEQYF. DNA for the CDR3: TGTGCCAGCAGCTTAAACCCTGCAGCCTACGAGCAGTACTTC.

The chain is built from TRBV6-1 and TRBJ1-1; unclear D gene. Trimming stripped 1 base from V and 1 base from J, with 7 bases between. The germline CDR1 and CDR2 sequences are MNHNS and SASEGT. This CDR3 has 14 residues. CDR3 residues: CASSEVRGNTEAFF. In nucleotides, the CDR3 is TGTGCCAGCAGTGAAGTTCGGGGGAACACTGAAGCTTTCTTT.

In regard to this clone: A read error may be the cause here, since a much bigger clone is one base away. Other DNA sequences in the same sample also yield this CDR3. The chain has TRBV5-1 and TRBJ1-2; D not resolved. Trimming shortened V by 0 bases and J by 2 bases, and 8 bases separated the two germline ends. Germline V lookup: CDR1 SGHRS, CDR2 YFSETQ. The CDR3 covers 14 residues. Here the CDR3 reads CASSLDSPNYGYTF. The CDR3, as DNA: TGCGCCAGCAGCTTGGACAGTCCAAACTATGGCTACACCTTC.

This chain connects TRBV15 to TRBJ2-3; D ambiguous. Germline V gives CDR1 LNHNV, CDR2 YYDKDF (reference sequence). The CDR3 loop spans 15 amino acids. V lost 0 bases and J 2 bases, leaving 9 bases between the germline ends. The CDR3 here is CATSRDHANTDTQYF. The CDR3 bases are TGTGCCACCAGCAGAGATCATGCCAACACAGATACGCAGTATTTT. The full variable domain, rest sourced from reference TRBV15 and TRBJ2-3, is DAMVIQNPRYQVTQFGKPVTLSCSQTLNHNVMYWYQQKSSQAPKLLFHYYDKDFNNEADTPDNFQSRRPNTSFCFLDIRSPGLGDTAMYLCATSRDHANTDTQYFGPGTRLTVL.

The V gene is TRBV4-2, the J gene TRBJ1-1; TRBD1 might be the D (5 bases). The germline V gene has CDR1 LGHNA and CDR2 YNFKEQ. The CDR3 totals 14 residues. V lost 3 bases and J lost 3, with 11 bases in between. The CDR3 DNA sequence: TGTGCCAGCAGCCAGGCCTTAGGGGACACTGAAGCTTTCTTT. This translates into CASSQALGDTEAFF.

The CDR3 loop reads CASSLASEPRGDEQFF. CDR3 DNA: TGCGCCAGCAGCCTGGCTAGCGAGCCAAGAGGGGATGAGCAGTTCTTC. The chain carries TRBV4-3 and TRBJ2-1; a weak D match, TRBD2 (6 bases). Trimming stripped 4 bases from V and 8 bases from J, with 21 bases between. The CDR3 length is 16 residues. Germline CDR1 reads LGHNA; CDR2 reads YSLEER.

CDR3 loop: CASSYQTIGYGYTF. The CDR3 DNA sequence: TGTGCCAGCAGTTATCAGACAATCGGCTATGGCTACACCTTC. The V call is TRBV6-5, the J call TRBJ1-2; D remains unclear. Germline CDR1 is MNHEY and CDR2 is SVGAGI. V lost 3 bases, J lost 4 bases, and 12 bases lay in between. The CDR3 length is 14 residues.

V usage is TRBV7-9 and J usage is TRBJ2-5, with 7 bases identical to TRBD2. Germline values: CDR1 SEHNR, CDR2 FQNEAQ (reference sequence). This CDR3 has 15 residues. With 4 bases clipped from V and 5 bases from J, the junction kept 10 bases outside the gene matches. Written as DNA, the CDR3 is TGTGCCAGCAGCTCCGCTAGCGGTTATACGGAGACCCAGTACTTC. Protein product: CASSSASGYTETQYF.

This clone came up once. The chain employs TRBV6-6 and TRBJ1-5; 8 nucleotides line up with TRBD1. Germline loops: CDR1 MNHNY, CDR2 SVGAGI (reference sequence). V was clipped by 6 bases and J by 7 bases; unmatched bases: 5. This CDR3 is 13 amino acids long. The CDR3 DNA follows: TGTGCCAGCAGGCCGACAGGGGACCAGCCCCAGCATTTT. This gives the protein CASRPTGDQPQHF.

The V and J genes are TRBV5-1 and TRBJ1-2, with 7 bases aligning to TRBD1. Germline V lookup: CDR1 SGHRS, CDR2 YFSETQ. This CDR3 has 14 amino acids. V lost 4 bases and J lost 1; bases outside the gene matches: 4. The DNA of the CDR3 is TGCGCCAGCAGCCAGGGACAGTTTAACTATGGCTACACCTTC. Its protein product is CASSQGQFNYGYTF.

The J gene is TRBJ2-3, the V gene TRBV11-3; the match to TRBD1 covers 7 bases. CDR3 length: 15 residues. The trim removed 5 bases at V and 4 bases at J, leaving 9 bases unmatched. The germline gives CDR1 SGHNT, CDR2 YENEEA. The CDR3 DNA reads TGTGCCAGCAGCCCAAGACAGGGAGTCGCAGATACGCAGTATTTT. Translated: CASSPRQGVADTQYF.

The chain couples TRBV10-3 to TRBJ2-3; D call uncertain. The CDR3 consists of 14 residues. The germline gives CDR1 ENHRY, CDR2 SYGVKD. The V end was cut by 6 bases, the J end by 2 bases, with 12 bases between. CDR3 nucleotide sequence: TGTGCCATCAGGAAAGGGTCCATCACAGATACGCAGTATTTT. It is translated as CAIRKGSITDTQYF.

This chain links TRBV6-6 with TRBJ1-3, with 8 bases that match TRBD1. J lost 0 bases, V lost 2 bases, and 3 bases had no gene match. The CDR3 loop spans 16 amino acids. Germline values: CDR1 MNHNY, CDR2 SVGAGI (reference sequence). The chain's CDR3 is CASSYGDRSSGNTIYF. CDR3 DNA sequence: TGTGCCAGCAGTTACGGGGACAGGTCCTCTGGAAACACCATATATTTT.